Given below is one T cell receptor beta chain in context. What it binds is not known. This entry belongs to a study of somatic mutations in cytotoxic T cells in rheumatoid arthritis. Points from the study as a whole: Exceedance of 20% of CD8+ cells by the largest CD8+ clone occurred in about an eighth of the 65 patients. Patients with rheumatoid arthritis did not differ significantly from age-matched healthy controls in CD8+ T-cell clonality. For rheumatoid arthritis patients, CD8+ clonality increased with age, whereas it did not in healthy controls.

Flow cytometry was used to check the purity of CD4+ and CD8+ cells, which had been isolated by positive magnetic bead selection. Generated by immunoSEQ multiplex PCR, the TCRdb table keeps only in-frame clones and is missing some. The table shows roughly 16,000 clones, with approximately 80% occurring only once. Source material: CD8+ T cells sorted from blood. The receptor was derived from an adult with rheumatoid arthritis.

The CDR3 nucleotides read TGTGCCAGCAGCGTAGGGGACAGAGATAATTCACCCCTCCACTTT. It is translated as CASSVGDRDNSPLHF. The chain carries TRBV9 and TRBJ1-6; TRBD1 aligns across 7 bases. V shed 0 bases and J 5 bases; nucleotides not matched to a gene: 2. The CDR3 spans 15 residues. The V gene's germline CDR1 is SGDLS and CDR2 YYNGEE.